This T cell receptor (beta chain) originates from a study of early T cells in non-severe SARS-CoV-2 infection. Individual cDNA molecules received unique molecular identifiers. TCRdb reprocessed the 5' RACE reads via MiXCR and lists one record per CDR3 protein. The data hold tens of thousands of distinct CDR3 sequences, with around 14% observed a single time. This CDR3 contains 14 residues. V dropped 1 base and J dropped 3; count of bases not matched to a gene: 0. Germline CDR1 MGHRA, CDR2 YSYEKL. The sequencing input was whole blood. The clonotype originates from an adult who was a healthcare worker with PCR-confirmed SARS-CoV-2 infection or an uninfected control (not recorded which). V and J are TRBV4-1 and TRBJ2-3; 8 bases agree with TRBD2. In DNA form, the CDR3 reads TGCGCCAGCAGCCAAGTAGCGGGAACAGATACGCAGTATTTT. Its protein product is CASSQVAGTDTQYF.